Presented here are 12 T cell receptor beta chains from one specimen sequenced in a study of T cell responses to AZD1222 COVID-19 vaccine. Clones were sequenced by immunoSEQ multiplex PCR, and TCRdb holds only the in-frame ones, with some missing. In the table there are about 180,000 clones, about 90% of which are singletons. This sample comprised peripheral blood, obtained on day 0 of AZD1222 vaccination. These TCRs come from an adult in good health.

The CDR3 loop reads CASSHSGDFSYEQYF. Here the CDR3 DNA reads TGTGCCAGCAGCCACAGTGGAGATTTCTCCTACGAGCAGTACTTC. This sequence joins TRBV3-1 (or the pseudogene TRBV3-2) and TRBJ2-7; D is unresolved. The CDR3 totals 15 residues. The V and J ends lost 3 bases and 0 bases respectively, with 12 bases between them. The V gene's germline CDR1 is LGHDT and CDR2 YNNKEL (reference sequence).

V usage is TRBV5-1 and J usage is TRBJ1-4, with D uncertain. CDR1 is SGHRS and CDR2 is YFSETQ in the germline V gene. The CDR3 totals 13 residues. Between the trimmed V and J ends, which lost 0 bases and 8 bases, there was a span of 8 bases. CDR3 residues: CASSLGLEEKLFF. DNA for the CDR3: TGCGCCAGCAGCTTGGGTTTAGAAGAAAAACTGTTTTTT. Filled out from reference TRBV5-1 and TRBJ1-4, the complete variable domain reads KAGVTQTPRYLIKTRGQQVTLSCSPISGHRSVSWYQQTPGQGLQFLFEYFSETQRNKGNFPGRFSGRQFSNSRSEMNVSTLELGDSALYLCASSLGLEEKLFFGSGTQLSVL.

CDR3 sequence reads: CASSLNSGQGWTGELFF. The CDR3 DNA reads as TGTGCCAGCAGCTTGAATTCGGGACAGGGTTGGACCGGGGAGCTGTTTTTT. The chain has TRBV11-2 and TRBJ2-2; 9 nucleotides agree with TRBD1. The CDR3 is made up of 17 amino acids. V shed 3 bases and J 5 bases; nucleotides not matched to a gene: 10. CDR1 and CDR2 (germline): SGHAT, FQNNGV.

V gene TRBV5-4 combines with J gene TRBJ1-1; D is possibly TRBD1 (5 bases). The germline V and J ends were trimmed by 3 bases and 5 bases, with 17 bases remaining between them. The CDR3 is 15 amino acids. Germline V lookup: CDR1 SGHNT, CDR2 YYREEE (reference sequence). CDR3 nucleotide sequence: TGTGCCAGCAGCTGGGACGGAGCCCGTATTACTGAAGCTTTCTTT. It is translated as CASSWDGARITEAFF.

The chain carries TRBV28 and TRBJ1-5; 8 positions agree with TRBD1. There are 15 residues in the CDR3. The germline CDR1 and CDR2 sequences are MDHEN and SYDVKM. The V and J ends lost 5 bases and 11 bases, in that order; junction bases with no gene match: 14. CDR3 amino acids: CASSPGTGRNSAQHF. As DNA, the CDR3 is TGTGCCAGCAGTCCTGGGACAGGACGGAATTCGGCCCAGCATTTT.

The J gene is TRBJ2-1, the V gene TRBV30; tentative D call: TRBD1 (6 bases). V was cut by 4 bases and J by 9 bases, with 10 bases left in between. Germline V gene lookup returns CDR1 GTSNPN and CDR2 SVGIG (reference sequence). This CDR3 comprises 11 residues. The CDR3: CAWNRESEQFF. In nucleotides, the CDR3 is TGTGCCTGGAACAGGGAATCTGAGCAGTTCTTC.

The chain couples TRBV19 to TRBJ1-1; D perhaps matches TRBD1 (5 bases). The V gene lost 2 bases and the J gene lost 1 base, with 11 bases spanning the gap. The CDR3 is 15 residues long. Germline CDR1 reads LNHDA; CDR2 reads SQIVND (reference sequence). CDR3 DNA: TGTGCCAGTAGTATAACCGGGACGGCGAACACTGAAGCTTTCTTT. Translating it yields CASSITGTANTEAFF.

The chain uses TRBV28 and TRBJ1-2, with no clear D. The CDR3 is made up of 16 amino acids. Per the germline V gene, CDR1 is MDHEN and CDR2 is SYDVKM. V was cut by 5 bases and J by 0 bases, with 16 bases left in between. Here the CDR3 reads CASSDVGWKANYGYTF. The CDR3 DNA reads as TGTGCCAGCAGTGACGTGGGGTGGAAAGCTAACTATGGCTACACCTTC.

The CDR3 DNA sequence: TGTGCCAGCAGTCGCAACGGACCGGGAAACACCATATATTTT. It codes for CASSRNGPGNTIYF. This rearrangement joins TRBV6-5 to TRBJ1-3; D is ambiguous. Per the germline V gene, CDR1 is MNHEY and CDR2 is SVGAGI. V lost 5 bases and J 4 bases, leaving 12 bases between the germline ends. CDR3 length equals 14 residues.

The V gene is TRBV27, the J gene TRBJ1-2; D ambiguous. This CDR3 is 17 amino acids long. Trimming left V 2 bases short and J 4 bases short, with 20 bases between. Germline loops: CDR1 MNHEY, CDR2 SMNVEV (reference sequence). The CDR3 DNA sequence: TGTGCCAGCAGTTTAGGGAGTGGCGACGGGGATCTCTATGGCTACACCTTC. It codes for CASSLGSGDGDLYGYTF.

The gene calls are TRBV12-3 or TRBV12-4 and TRBJ2-7; D is undetermined. V was clipped by 3 bases and J by 5 bases, with 11 bases between them. The CDR3 covers 13 residues. CDR3 DNA sequence: TGTGCCAGCAGTTTTGGTATTGGCAACGAGCAGTACTTC. This codes for CASSFGIGNEQYF.

The V gene is TRBV2, the J gene TRBJ2-7, with D possibly matching TRBD1 (6 bases). V was shortened by 5 bases and J by 0 bases, with 8 bases between the two germline ends. The CDR3 extends over 13 amino acids. Germline lookup yields CDR1 SNHLY and CDR2 FYNNEI. CDR3 coding DNA: TGTGCCAGCAGTAGGACAGTCTCCTACGAGCAGTACTTC. Protein sequence: CASSRTVSYEQYF.